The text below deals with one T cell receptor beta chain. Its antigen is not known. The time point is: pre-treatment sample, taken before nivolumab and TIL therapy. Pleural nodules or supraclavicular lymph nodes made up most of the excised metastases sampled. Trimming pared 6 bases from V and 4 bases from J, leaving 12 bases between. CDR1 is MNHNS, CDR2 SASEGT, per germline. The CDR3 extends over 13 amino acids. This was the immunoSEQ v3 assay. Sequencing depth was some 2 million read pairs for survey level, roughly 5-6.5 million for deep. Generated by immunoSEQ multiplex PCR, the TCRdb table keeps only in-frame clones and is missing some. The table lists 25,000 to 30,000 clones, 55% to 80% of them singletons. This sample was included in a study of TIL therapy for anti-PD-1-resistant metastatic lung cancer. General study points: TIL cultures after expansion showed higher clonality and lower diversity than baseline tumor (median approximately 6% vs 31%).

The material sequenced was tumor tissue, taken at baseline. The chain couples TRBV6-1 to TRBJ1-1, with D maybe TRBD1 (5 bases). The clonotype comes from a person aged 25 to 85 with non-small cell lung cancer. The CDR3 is CASRFGGGTEAFF. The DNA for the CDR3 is TGTGCCAGCAGGTTCGGGGGGGGCACTGAAGCTTTCTTT.